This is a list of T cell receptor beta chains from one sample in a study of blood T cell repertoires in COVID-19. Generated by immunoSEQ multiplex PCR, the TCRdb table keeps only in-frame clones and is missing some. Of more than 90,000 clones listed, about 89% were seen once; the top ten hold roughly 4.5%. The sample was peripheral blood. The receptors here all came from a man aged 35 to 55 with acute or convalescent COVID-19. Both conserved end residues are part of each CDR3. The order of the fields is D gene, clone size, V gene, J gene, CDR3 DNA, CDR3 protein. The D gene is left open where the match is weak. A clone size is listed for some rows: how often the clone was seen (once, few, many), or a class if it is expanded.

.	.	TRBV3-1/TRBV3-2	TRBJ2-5	TGTGCCAGCAGCTTCTTTGCGGGCGTGTACCAAGAGACCCAGTACTTC	CASSFFAGVYQETQYF
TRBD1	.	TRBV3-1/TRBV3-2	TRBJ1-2	TGTGCCAGCAGCCAAGAGGACAGGGCCGGTTATGGCTACACCTTC	CASSQEDRAGYGYTF
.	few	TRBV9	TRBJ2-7	TGTGCCAGCAGCGTAGACCCCTCGGGACATAGATCCTACGAGCAGTACTTC	CASSVDPSGHRSYEQYF
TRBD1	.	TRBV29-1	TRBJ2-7	TGCAGCGTTGAGAGTCAGGGGGCGTACGAGCAGTACTTC	CSVESQGAYEQYF
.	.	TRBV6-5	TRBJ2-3	TGTGCCAGCAGTATCGCACAAAGCGGGTCGCAGTATTTT	CASSIAQSGSQYF
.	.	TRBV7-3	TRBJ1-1	TGTGCCAGCAGCTTAACAGGGGTGAACACTGAAGCTTTCTTT	CASSLTGVNTEAFF
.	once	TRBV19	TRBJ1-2	TGTGCCAGTAGTCCGCAGGCCTCGGACTATGGCTACACCTTC	CASSPQASDYGYTF
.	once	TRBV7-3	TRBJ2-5	TGTGCCAGCAGCTTAGGGGACTCCCAAGAGACCCAGTACTTC	CASSLGDSQETQYF
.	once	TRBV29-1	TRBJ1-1	TGCAGCGTTGTTAGGGGAACTGAAGCTTTCTTT	CSVVRGTEAFF
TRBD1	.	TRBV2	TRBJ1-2	TGTGCCAGCAGTACTACAGGGGGCTCTGGCTACACCTTC	CASSTTGGSGYTF
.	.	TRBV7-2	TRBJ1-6	TGTGCCAGCAGCTTAGACAGGTTGGGTTCACCCCTCCACTTT	CASSLDRLGSPLHF
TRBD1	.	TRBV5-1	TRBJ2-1	TGCGCCAGCAGCAAAACATCACAGGGGGCAAATGAGCAGTTCTTC	CASSKTSQGANEQFF